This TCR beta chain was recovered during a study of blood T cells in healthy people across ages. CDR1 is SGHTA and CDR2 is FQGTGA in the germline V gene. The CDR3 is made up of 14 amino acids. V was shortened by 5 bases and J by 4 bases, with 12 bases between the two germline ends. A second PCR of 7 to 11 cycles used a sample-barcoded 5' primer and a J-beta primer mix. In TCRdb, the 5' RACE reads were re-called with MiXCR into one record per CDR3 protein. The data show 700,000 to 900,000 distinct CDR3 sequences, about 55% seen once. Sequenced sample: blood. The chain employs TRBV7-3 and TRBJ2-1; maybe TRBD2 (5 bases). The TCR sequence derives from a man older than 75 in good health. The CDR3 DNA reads TGTGCCAGCAGCCCGGGGAAGAGGTACAATGAGCAGTTCTTC. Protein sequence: CASSPGKRYNEQFF.